Below are 31 T cell receptor beta chains sequenced from a single sample in a study of cytomegalovirus exposure and HLA in healthy donors. PCR was performed using 60 Vbeta and 13 Jbeta primers. Here immunoSEQ multiplex PCR was the method, and the copy in TCRdb shows in-frame clones only, minus some. Of around 120,000 clones in the sample, around 62% are singletons; the top ten hold around 4%. Material: PBMCs. The receptors originated from a man aged 25 to 40 in good health and CMV-seropositive.

The gene calls are TRBV27 and TRBJ2-7, with 8 bases identical to TRBD2. The CDR3 has 15 residues. Germline V gene data show CDR1 as MNHEY and CDR2 as SMNVEV (reference sequence). V gave up 7 bases and J gave up 5 bases; unmatched junction bases: 13. The CDR3 DNA follows: TGTGCCAGCACCCCCTTAGCGGGGATCACGGACGAGCAGTACTTC. Its protein product is CASTPLAGITDEQYF.

This clone was detected only once. In nucleotides, the CDR3 is TGTGCCAGCAGCTTGATCGAGAGGACAGGGGATCCCTACGAGCAGTACTTC. This gives the protein CASSLIERTGDPYEQYF. J is TRBJ2-7 and V is TRBV5-6, with 9 bases that match TRBD1. Per germline, CDR1 SGHDT and CDR2 YYEEEE. Germline trimming cut 1 base from V and 2 bases from J; bases unmatched to any gene: 10. The CDR3 has 17 amino acids.

This clone has a single count. J is TRBJ1-4 and V is TRBV5-1, with D unresolved. The V and J ends lost 4 bases and 2 bases respectively, with 9 bases between them. The germline V gene has CDR1 SGHRS and CDR2 YFSETQ. The length of the CDR3 is 14 residues. CDR3 sequence reads: CASSPLQTNEKLFF. CDR3 coding DNA: TGCGCCAGCAGCCCGCTCCAGACTAATGAAAAACTGTTTTTT.

This clone was observed a few times. The chain employs TRBV27 and TRBJ2-5; tentative D call: TRBD2 (5 bases). In germline, CDR1 is MNHEY, CDR2 SMNVEV (reference sequence). This CDR3 is built from 16 residues. V shed 6 bases and J shed 5 bases, with 22 bases lying between them. CDR3 in DNA: TGTGCCAGCAGCCCTCGGACTCCCCTAACATCGGAGACCCAGTACTTC. The encoded protein is CASSPRTPLTSETQYF.

This clone was recorded only once. This rearrangement joins TRBV6-1 to TRBJ2-7, with D possibly matching TRBD2 (6 bases). Trimming shortened V by 4 bases and J by 2 bases, and 18 bases separated the two germline ends. This CDR3 spans 16 amino acids. The germline CDR1 and CDR2 sequences are MNHNS and SASEGT. The CDR3 DNA sequence: TGTGCCAGCAGTGGGGGGACTCCTAAAATAACCTACGAGCAGTACTTC. It codes for CASSGGTPKITYEQYF.

The rearrangement joins TRBV5-5 to TRBJ1-5; D possibly corresponds to TRBD1 (5 bases). The germline CDR1 and CDR2 sequences are SGHKS and YYEKEE (reference sequence). The V end was cut by 5 bases, the J end by 4 bases, with 13 bases between. The length of the CDR3 is 14 residues. The CDR3 DNA is TGTGCCAGCAGTCCGGGACTCCAGAATCAGCCCCAGCATTTT. Its translation: CASSPGLQNQPQHF.

Notes on this clone: This sample also contains other DNA sequences that code for the same CDR3. This chain connects TRBV19 to TRBJ1-3; tentative D call: TRBD1 (6 bases). The germline gives CDR1 LNHDA, CDR2 SQIVND (reference sequence). The CDR3 runs to 14 residues. Trimming removed 5 bases from V and 0 bases from J, with 8 bases in between. CDR3 nucleotide sequence: TGTGCCAGTAGTGTACAGGGCTCTGGAAACACCATATATTTT. This codes for CASSVQGSGNTIYF.

This clone was seen more than once but under ten times. This chain connects TRBV6-6 to TRBJ2-1, with a tentative D call TRBD2 (6 bases). V lost 4 bases and J lost 7, with 14 bases in between. CDR1 is MNHNY and CDR2 is SVGAGI in the germline V gene (reference sequence). The CDR3 covers 14 residues. The CDR3, as DNA: TGTGCCAGCAGTTTGGGGGGAAGGGATAATGAGCAGTTCTTC. Residues: CASSLGGRDNEQFF.

There are a few counts of this clone. The chain couples TRBV11-3 to TRBJ2-7; 7 nucleotides agree with TRBD1. CDR1 and CDR2 (germline): SGHNT, YENEEA. The CDR3 has 15 residues. Unmatched junction bases numbered 11, after V lost 5 bases and J lost 4 bases. The CDR3 sequence: CASSRGRDSRYEQYF. The DNA for the CDR3 is TGTGCCAGCAGCCGGGGTCGGGACAGCCGTTACGAGCAGTACTTC.

The rearrangement uses TRBV7-9 and TRBJ2-7; 7 bases agree with TRBD1. V gave up 5 bases and J gave up 3 bases; unmatched junction bases: 4. CDR3 size: 13 residues. Germline CDR1 and CDR2: SEHNR and FQNEAQ (reference sequence). This CDR3 is CASSTTGDYEQYF. DNA of the CDR3: TGTGCCAGCAGCACCACAGGGGACTACGAGCAGTACTTC.

V gene TRBV6-6 combines with J gene TRBJ2-7; TRBD2 aligns across 7 bases. CDR1 and CDR2 (germline): MNHNY, SVGAGI (reference sequence). The CDR3 consists of 12 residues. J lost 6 bases, V lost 2 bases, and 1 base had no gene match. CDR3 loop: CASSYGGSEQYF. The DNA for the CDR3 is TGTGCCAGCAGTTACGGCGGGAGCGAGCAGTACTTC.

The rearrangement uses TRBV28 and TRBJ1-1; TRBD1 agrees at 8 bases. Looked up from germline, CDR1 is MDHEN and CDR2 is SYDVKM. Trimming removed 4 bases from V and 2 bases from J; junction bases left unmatched: 9. The CDR3 extends over 16 amino acids. CDR3 residues: CASSSWTGPLNTEAFF. CDR3 in DNA: TGTGCCAGCAGTTCCTGGACAGGGCCTCTTAACACTGAAGCTTTCTTT.

The rearrangement links TRBV7-8 to TRBJ1-1; no definite D call. The V and J ends lost 5 bases and 5 bases respectively, with 12 bases between them. This CDR3 has 13 residues. The V gene's germline CDR1 is SGHVS and CDR2 FQNEAQ. The CDR3 bases are TGTGCCAGCAGCGCCCAGTTGGAGACTGAAGCTTTCTTT. This sequence encodes CASSAQLETEAFF.

The chain couples TRBV19 to TRBJ2-5; tentative D call: TRBD1 (5 bases). CDR3 size: 15 residues. Trimming took 2 bases from V and 4 from J, leaving 14 bases between them. Germline V lookup: CDR1 LNHDA, CDR2 SQIVND (reference sequence). CDR3 in DNA: TGTGCCAGTAGTATATCGTCCCAAAGGGGAGAGACCCAGTACTTC. Protein sequence: CASSISSQRGETQYF.

V and J are TRBV5-1 and TRBJ2-1, with 11 bases lining up with TRBD1. With V trimmed by 2 bases and J by 9 bases, 4 bases remained unmatched. This CDR3 has 14 amino acids. Germline V gene sequence: CDR1 SGHRS, CDR2 YFSETQ. CDR3 protein: CASSLGTGGSEQFF. The CDR3 nucleotides are TGCGCCAGCAGCTTAGGGACAGGGGGAAGTGAGCAGTTCTTC.

The rearrangement joins TRBV5-1 to TRBJ1-1, with D possibly being TRBD1 (5 bases). The V end was cut by 4 bases, the J end by 5 bases, with 12 bases between. This CDR3 is built from 13 residues. Germline V gene data show CDR1 as SGHRS and CDR2 as YFSETQ. The CDR3 reads CASSAGLGTEAFF. CDR3 DNA: TGCGCCAGCAGCGCGGGGCTGGGAACTGAAGCTTTCTTT.

The rearrangement uses TRBV5-4 and TRBJ2-3, with TRBD2 matching over 9 bases. This CDR3 is built from 15 residues. CDR1 is SGHNT and CDR2 is YYREEE in the germline V gene (reference sequence). Unmatched junction bases numbered 0, after V lost 0 bases and J lost 1 base. In nucleotides, the CDR3 is TGTGCCAGCAGCTTGGTAGCGGGGGGCACAGATACGCAGTATTTT. It codes for CASSLVAGGTDTQYF. The variable domain in full, with the rest retrieved from reference TRBV5-4 and TRBJ2-3, is ETGVTQSPTHLIKTRGQQVTLRCSSQSGHNTVSWYQQALGQGPQFIFQYYREEENGRGNFPPRFSGLQFPNYSSELNVNALELDDSALYLCASSLVAGGTDTQYFGPGTRLTVL.

J is TRBJ2-3 and V is TRBV5-4; 8 nucleotides align to TRBD2. CDR3 size: 13 residues. Trimming removed 4 bases from V and 4 bases from J; junction bases left unmatched: 2. Germline CDR1 is SGHNT and CDR2 is YYREEE (reference sequence). Here the CDR3 DNA reads TGTGCCAGCAGCCGGGGGGGACCAGATACGCAGTATTTT. It specifies CASSRGGPDTQYF.

CDR3 residues: CASSLAGGRTDTQYF. The CDR3 DNA follows: TGTGCCAGCAGCTTAGCGGGGGGGCGCACAGATACGCAGTATTTT. This chain links TRBV7-2 with TRBJ2-3; D may be TRBD2 (7 bases). The CDR3 consists of 15 residues. Germline-derived CDR1 and CDR2 are SGHTA and FQGNSA. The ends were cut back, 0 bases at V and 1 base at J, with 8 bases in the middle.

The chain joins TRBV19 to TRBJ1-5; D remains ambiguous. Per germline, CDR1 LNHDA and CDR2 SQIVND (reference sequence). Trimming pared 5 bases from V and 9 bases from J, leaving 14 bases between. The CDR3 spans 13 residues. This CDR3 reads CASSLTPAGPQHF. CDR3 DNA sequence: TGTGCCAGTAGTCTCACCCCCGCGGGGCCCCAGCATTTT.

J is TRBJ1-2 and V is TRBV6-5; TRBD1 matches at 7 bases. Germline V gene lookup returns CDR1 MNHEY and CDR2 SVGAGI. The V and J ends lost 3 bases and 7 bases, in that order; junction bases with no gene match: 8. This CDR3 comprises 14 residues. Written as DNA, the CDR3 is TGTGCCAGCAGTTATGCAGGGGGGATGGTTGGCTACACCTTC. Protein product: CASSYAGGMVGYTF.

This sequence joins TRBV5-1 and TRBJ2-5; 10 positions agree with TRBD2. Germline CDR1 and CDR2: SGHRS and YFSETQ. This CDR3 region has 16 residues. J lost 5 bases, V lost 4 bases, and 11 bases had no gene match. As DNA, the CDR3 is TGCGCCAGCAGCCACAGGAGCGGGGGGGCGGGTGAGACCCAGTACTTC. This codes for CASSHRSGGAGETQYF.

This sequence joins TRBV7-9 and TRBJ1-1, with D maybe TRBD1 (5 bases). The ends were cut back, 7 bases at V and 6 bases at J, with 21 bases in the middle. This CDR3 is built from 15 residues. Germline CDR1 and CDR2: SEHNR and FQNEAQ (reference sequence). The CDR3 DNA reads as TGTGCCAGCACCACATTGGGCAGGGTGACCCCTGAAGCTTTCTTT. As protein: CASTTLGRVTPEAFF.

This chain's CDR3 is CASSEARGAYGYTF. As DNA, the CDR3 is TGTGCCAGCAGTGAAGCGCGGGGGGCTTATGGCTACACCTTC. V and J are TRBV2 and TRBJ1-2; D possibly corresponds to TRBD1 (6 bases). The CDR3 covers 14 residues. The V end was cut by 0 bases, the J end by 5 bases, with 10 bases between. CDR1 is SNHLY, CDR2 FYNNEI, per germline.

CDR3 nucleotide sequence: TGCGCCAGCAGCTTGGATATGACATCTACCTACGAGCAGTACTTC. Translated: CASSLDMTSTYEQYF. The chain is built from TRBV5-1 and TRBJ2-5; D call uncertain. The J call is uncertain, as TRBJ2-7 better fits the DNA end. This CDR3 is 15 amino acids long. Germline values: CDR1 SGHRS, CDR2 YFSETQ.

In nucleotides, the CDR3 is TGCGCCAGCAGTTTCGGTCAGGGGTCTGAAGCTTTCTTT. Protein: CASSFGQGSEAFF. The chain links TRBV10-1 to TRBJ1-1; tentatively, D is TRBD1 (6 bases). CDR3 length: 13 residues. Germline values: CDR1 WNHNN, CDR2 SYGVQD (reference sequence). Trimming took 5 bases from V and 6 from J, leaving 13 bases between them.

The chain combines TRBV11-3 with TRBJ2-1; no clear D. The V and J ends lost 6 bases and 9 bases respectively, with 15 bases between them. Germline loops: CDR1 SGHNT, CDR2 YENEEA. CDR3 size: 13 residues. This CDR3 is CASSTLPFGEQFF. CDR3 nucleotide sequence: TGTGCCAGCAGTACCTTGCCATTCGGTGAGCAGTTCTTC.

The chain employs TRBV10-3 and TRBJ1-4, with TRBD1 matching over 8 bases. With V trimmed by 7 bases and J by 3 bases, 4 bases remained unmatched. The CDR3 has 14 residues. Germline-derived CDR1 and CDR2 are ENHRY and SYGVKD. CDR3: CAIKGTGPNEKLFF. In DNA, the CDR3 is TGTGCCATCAAGGGGACAGGACCTAATGAAAAACTGTTTTTT.

Concerning this clone: The same CDR3 also results from other DNA sequences found in this sample. The chain combines TRBV28 with TRBJ1-1, with 8 bases matching TRBD1. V lost 6 bases to trimming and J lost 0 bases; unmatched junction nucleotides: 3. The CDR3 sequence is 14 residues long. Germline CDR1 is MDHEN and CDR2 is SYDVKM. CDR3 protein: CASSIRGLNTEAFF. As DNA, the CDR3 is TGTGCCAGCAGCATCAGGGGGCTGAACACTGAAGCTTTCTTT. The whole variable domain, remainder taken from reference TRBV28 and TRBJ1-1, is DVKVTQSSRYLVKRTGEKVFLECVQDMDHENMFWYRQDPGLGLRLIYFSYDVKMKEKGDIPEGYSVSREKKERFSLILESASTNQTSMYLCASSIRGLNTEAFFGQGTRLTVV.

This clone was seen only once. The V and J genes are TRBV6-5 and TRBJ2-6, with 8 bases lining up with TRBD1. The ends lost 7 bases at V and 2 bases at J; junction bases unmatched: 4. CDR1 and CDR2 from the germline V gene are MNHEY and SVGAGI. The CDR3 totals 15 residues. In DNA form, the CDR3 reads TGTGCCAGCACCATGGACAGGGCTGGGGCCAACGTCCTGACTTTC. Amino acid sequence: CASTMDRAGANVLTF.

This chain links TRBV4-1 with TRBJ2-1; TRBD1 aligns across 9 bases. J lost 0 bases, V lost 4 bases, and 13 bases had no gene match. Per germline, CDR1 MGHRA and CDR2 YSYEKL. CDR3 length: 19 residues. CDR3 nucleotides: TGCGCCAGCAGCCTTAGGAAGCCAGGGACAGGGAGCTCCTACAATGAGCAGTTCTTC. This gives the protein CASSLRKPGTGSSYNEQFF.